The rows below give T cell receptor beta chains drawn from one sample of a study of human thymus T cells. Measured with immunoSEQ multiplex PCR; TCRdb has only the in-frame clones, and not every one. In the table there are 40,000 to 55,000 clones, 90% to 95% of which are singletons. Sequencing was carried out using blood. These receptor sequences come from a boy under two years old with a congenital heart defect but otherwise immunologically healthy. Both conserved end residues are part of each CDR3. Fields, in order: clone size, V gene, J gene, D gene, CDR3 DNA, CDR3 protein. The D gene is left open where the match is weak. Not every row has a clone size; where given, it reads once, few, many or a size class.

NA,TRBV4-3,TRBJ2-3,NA,TGCGCCAGCAGCCAAGAGGGACTCCATATCGGCACAGATACGCAGTATTTT,CASSQEGLHIGTDTQYF
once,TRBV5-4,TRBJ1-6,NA,TGTGCCAGCAGTCAGGGTGGGGGAGGTAGCTCCTATAATTCACCCCTCCACTTT,CASSQGGGGSSYNSPLHF
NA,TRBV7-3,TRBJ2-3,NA,TGTGCCAGCAGCTCCACGGGTGGCTCAGATACGCAGTATTTT,CASSSTGGSDTQYF
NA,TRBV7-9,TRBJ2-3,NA,TGTGCCAGCAGCCAAGTGGGAGATACGCAGTATTTT,CASSQVGDTQYF
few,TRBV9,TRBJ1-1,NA,TGTGCCAGCAGCGTAGACAACACTGAAGCTTTCTTT,CASSVDNTEAFF
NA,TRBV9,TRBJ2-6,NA,TGTGCCAGCAGCGTACGGCAGGCTGGGGCCAACGTCCTGACTTTC,CASSVRQAGANVLTF
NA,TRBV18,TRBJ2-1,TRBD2,TGTGCCAGCTCACCACTAGCGGGGGGGCCTGGCAATGAGCAGTTCTTC,CASSPLAGGPGNEQFF
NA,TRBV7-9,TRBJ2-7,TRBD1,TGTGCCAGCAGCTTAGGAACCGGGACAGGGGGCTACGAGCAGTACTTC,CASSLGTGTGGYEQYF
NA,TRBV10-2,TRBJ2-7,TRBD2,TGCGCCAGCAGTACTAGCGGGGGCTCCTACGAGCAGTACTTC,CASSTSGGSYEQYF
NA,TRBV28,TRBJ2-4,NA,TGTGCCAGCAGTTTAGGGGGGGCCGGTTACATTCAGTACTTC,CASSLGGAGYIQYF
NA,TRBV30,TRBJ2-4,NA,TGTGCCTGGAGTAAGGTAGCCAAAAACATTCAGTACTTC,CAWSKVAKNIQYF
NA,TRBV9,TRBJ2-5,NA,TGTGCCAGCAGCGTAGGATCCGGGGAGACCCAGTACTTC,CASSVGSGETQYF
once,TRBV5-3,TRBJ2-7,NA,TGTGCCAGAAGCTACGAGCAGTACTTC,CARSYEQYF
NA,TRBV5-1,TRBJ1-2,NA,TGCGCCAGCAGCAATTCGGCAGGAAGAAGGGGCTACACCTTC,CASSNSAGRRGYTF
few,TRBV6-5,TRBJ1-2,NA,TGTGCCAGCAGTTACTCGGTCCAGTGGGGCTACACCTTC,CASSYSVQWGYTF
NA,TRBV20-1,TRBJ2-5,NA,TGCAGTGCTAGAAAAGAGACCCAGTACTTC,CSARKETQYF
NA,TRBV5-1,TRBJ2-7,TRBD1,TGCGCCATCAAGCTACCGGGACAGGGGAACTACGAGCAGTACTTC,CAIKLPGQGNYEQYF
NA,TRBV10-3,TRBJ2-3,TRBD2,TGTGCCATCAGTGAGTCTAGCGGGGGGGCAGATACGCAGTATTTT,CAISESSGGADTQYF
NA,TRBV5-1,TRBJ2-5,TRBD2,TGCGCCAGCAGCAGGGGACTAGCGGGAAAGACCCAGTACTTC,CASSRGLAGKTQYF
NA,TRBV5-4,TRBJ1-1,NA,TGTGCCAGCAGCTTGGACGGATACACTGAAGCTTTCTTT,CASSLDGYTEAFF
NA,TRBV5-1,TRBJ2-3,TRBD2,TGCGCCAGCAGCTTGGAGCGGGGGGGCACAGATACGCAGTATTTT,CASSLERGGTDTQYF
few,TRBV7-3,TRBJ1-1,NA,TGTGCCAGCAGCTTAAGCGGACTCATGAACACTGAAGCTTTCTTT,CASSLSGLMNTEAFF
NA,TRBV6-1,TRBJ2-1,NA,TGTGCCAGCAGTGAGTGGGGGGGGCGGAATGAGCAGTTCTTC,CASSEWGGRNEQFF
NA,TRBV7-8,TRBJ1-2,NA,TGTGCCAGCAGCGCCTGGACAGTTGATGGCTACACCTTC,CASSAWTVDGYTF
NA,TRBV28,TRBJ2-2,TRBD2,TGTGCCAGCAGTCTCCCGGGGGGGACCGGGGAGCTGTTTTTT,CASSLPGGTGELFF
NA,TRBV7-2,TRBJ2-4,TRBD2,TGTGCCAGCAGCTCCAACCGGGGGGGAAAAAACATTCAGTACTTC,CASSSNRGGKNIQYF
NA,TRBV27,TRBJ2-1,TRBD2,TGTGCCAGCACTAGCGGGGGGGCCAATGAGCAGTTCTTC,CASTSGGANEQFF
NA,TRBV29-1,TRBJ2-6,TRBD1,TGCAGCGTTGAAGACCCCACGACAGGGTCCGGGGCCAACGTCCTGACTTTC,CSVEDPTTGSGANVLTF
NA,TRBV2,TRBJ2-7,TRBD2,TGTGCCGGACTAGCGGGGTCAAACGAGCAGTACTTC,CAGLAGSNEQYF
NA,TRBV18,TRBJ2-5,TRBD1,TGTGCCAGCTCACCATACAGGGGGCAAGAGACCCAGTACTTC,CASSPYRGQETQYF
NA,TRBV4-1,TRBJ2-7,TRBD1,TGCGCCAGCAGCCAAGGGACAGGGGTCTACGAGCAGTACTTC,CASSQGTGVYEQYF